Reported below is one T cell receptor beta chain. Its antigen is currently not known. No base-level quality is on record; no much larger clone is a single base apart. Sequenced using an Illumina NovaSeq 6000. TCRalpha and TCRbeta cDNA libraries were built by 5'RACE with constant-segment primers, adding sample barcodes and unique molecular identifiers. Trizol reagent was used to extract RNA from every sample. Amplification of the libraries took two PCR steps, and the second step added a second sample barcode plus Illumina TruSeq adapters. Sequencing of the libraries was done on an Illumina NovaSeq, producing 2 x 150 bp paired-end reads. As for the original processing: The reads were demultiplexed and collapsed into UMI-guided consensus sequences using migec v1.2.7. With mixcr v2.1.11, UMI consensuses were aligned to TRA and TRB V and J templates and assembled into clonotypes. Expanded or contracted clonotypes were those called significant by both edgeR and NoisET, with noise models trained on biological replicates. For edgeR calls, a false discovery rate-adjusted p below 0.01 and a log2 fold-change threshold of 1 were applied. As an exploratory analysis of dynamics, max-normalized trajectories of the 1000 most abundant clonotypes were examined by PCA with hierarchical clustering. The CD4 or CD8 phenotype of responding clones was assigned using the separately sequenced CD4+ and CD8+ repertoires. The public reads were run again by TCRdb, first through fastp at Q25 and then through MiXCR, and only productive beta chains were kept. A single entry per CDR3 protein holds the most common genes and DNA from its merged rows. The authors' filters were not applied to this entry. A total of approximately 490,000 distinct CDR3 sequences appear in this sample, roughly 20% of them only once. The ten largest account for approximately 12% of the sample.

This entry comes from a study of T-cell memory formation after mild COVID-19 (TCRdb year 2021). With regard to the full study: TCR sequence clusters from the two donors were largely donor specific. The cohort was made up of two young adult volunteers, one female and one male, who were previously healthy. T-cell clones expanding and contracting after mild COVID-19 in a couple of donors were tracked by longitudinal TCRalpha and TCRbeta repertoire sequencing.

The CDR3 runs 13 amino acids, cysteine and phenylalanine included. The DNA shown is the 39-base CDR3, in frame from base 1. CDR1 SGHDN and CDR2 FVKESK were looked up in the germline V gene. At the junction V is shortened by 1 base and J by 7 bases, with 11 bases in between. On the study overall, not on this receptor specifically: SARS-CoV-2 specificity was not confirmed for the second-wave clones peaking on day 37. Clones contracting from day 15 to 85 had balanced CD4/CD8 phenotypes, while a second wave expanding from day 15 to 37 was biased towards CD4+. Contracting CD4+ clones were found mainly in CM and EM memory subsets, while CD8+ clones were enriched in EMRA. The study included only a couple of mild cases, and larger cohorts that include severe cases with pre-infection samples were judged to be necessary. The detection of some responding clones in pre-infection memory suggests that pre-existing cross-reactive memory T cells joined the SARS-CoV-2 response.

Ficoll-Paque density gradient centrifugation was the method used to isolate PBMCs. Sequencing used PBMCs or a T cell subset sorted from them (not recorded which). This receptor was taken from an adult woman who had mild COVID-19 (a few samples of this study predate the infection). The sample titles of this study are shuffled in the database, so cell type and time point are left out; the donor was told from shared clones. The rearranged segments are TRBV14 and TRBJ2-7; the D gene lacks a confident call. The DNA sequence is given as TGTGCCAGCAGCCAAGGTTATTACGTTGAGCAGTACTTC. The resulting protein is CASSQGYYVEQYF.